The rows below give T cell receptor beta chains drawn from one sample of a study of blood T cell repertoires in COVID-19. TCRdb's table, derived via immunoSEQ multiplex PCR, lists solely in-frame clones and lacks some. The sample yields 200,000 or so clones, approximately 84% seen once. Sample: PBMCs or T cells enriched from blood (not recorded which). The receptor source for this set is a man between 35 and 55 years old who had recovered from COVID-19. Each CDR3 is given with its conserved first and last residue. Each record gives: V gene, J gene, CDR3 protein.

V: TRBV4-2
J: TRBJ1-2
CDR3: CASSQEDRGFYGYTF

V: TRBV5-6
J: TRBJ1-2
CDR3: CASSLAAGYGYTF

V: TRBV4-2
J: TRBJ1-2
CDR3: CASTHRREEDGYTF

V: TRBV4-1
J: TRBJ1-3
CDR3: CASSQETGNTIYF

V: TRBV7-9
J: TRBJ2-5
CDR3: CASSFPFGTQYF

V: TRBV5-1
J: TRBJ1-1
CDR3: CASSRDRPTNTEAFF

V: TRBV7-8
J: TRBJ1-5
CDR3: CASSPRSGGGQPQHF

V: TRBV5-6
J: TRBJ1-2
CDR3: CASSTRSRDGYTF

V: TRBV6-6
J: TRBJ2-5
CDR3: CASSYRRGETQYF

V: TRBV6-6
J: TRBJ1-1
CDR3: CASSLSVRDPTEAFF

V: TRBV28
J: TRBJ2-3
CDR3: CASSWDSRIGTDTQYF

V: TRBV7-8
J: TRBJ2-7
CDR3: CASSPEAGYSYEQYF

V: TRBV30
J: TRBJ1-2
CDR3: CAWRQGTGGGYTF

V: TRBV5-1
J: TRBJ2-7
CDR3: CASTLSRGEQYF

V: TRBV24-1
J: TRBJ2-1
CDR3: CATSDTTGQVYNEQFF

V: TRBV6-2/TRBV6-3
J: TRBJ1-1
CDR3: CASSYGTVFNTEAFF

V: TRBV6-5
J: TRBJ1-1
CDR3: CASSPGQAAYTEAFF

V: TRBV5-1
J: TRBJ1-4
CDR3: CASSLAGTEDGKLFF

V: TRBV9
J: TRBJ2-2
CDR3: CASSVTGKGTGELFF

V: TRBV10-3
J: TRBJ2-1
CDR3: CASTDPTAGSYNEQFF

V: TRBV5-5
J: TRBJ1-6
CDR3: CASSLGGATVVSPLHF

V: TRBV30
J: TRBJ2-2
CDR3: CAWIYGANTGELFF

V: TRBV5-8
J: TRBJ1-5
CDR3: CASSLTANQPQHF

V: TRBV7-9
J: TRBJ1-3
CDR3: CASSLEVRGDREGNTIYF

V: TRBV5-5
J: TRBJ2-1
CDR3: CASSLYGRNEQFF

V: TRBV24-1
J: TRBJ2-5
CDR3: CATSDSGQAGANQETQYF

V: TRBV4-2
J: TRBJ2-3
CDR3: CASSQEIGSGEFRTDTQYF

V: TRBV4-2
J: TRBJ2-1
CDR3: CASSVEQDYEQFF

V: TRBV5-1
J: TRBJ2-2
CDR3: CASSEYGTSGGSTGELFF

V: TRBV15
J: TRBJ1-5
CDR3: CATSSPFPDQPQHF

V: TRBV24-1
J: TRBJ1-2
CDR3: CATSGTLGTDYGYTF

V: TRBV15
J: TRBJ1-5
CDR3: CATSRTGGNQPQHF

V: TRBV4-1
J: TRBJ1-1
CDR3: CASSQDDESEAFF

V: TRBV6-1
J: TRBJ1-1
CDR3: CASSDRYGITEAFF

V: TRBV7-9
J: TRBJ1-3
CDR3: CASSLVSGVMGNTIYF

V: TRBV7-2
J: TRBJ1-3
CDR3: CASSLSLTVVSGNTIYF

V: TRBV19
J: TRBJ2-7
CDR3: CASKGGPPYEQYF

V: TRBV10-3
J: TRBJ1-5
CDR3: CAISPGANQPQHF